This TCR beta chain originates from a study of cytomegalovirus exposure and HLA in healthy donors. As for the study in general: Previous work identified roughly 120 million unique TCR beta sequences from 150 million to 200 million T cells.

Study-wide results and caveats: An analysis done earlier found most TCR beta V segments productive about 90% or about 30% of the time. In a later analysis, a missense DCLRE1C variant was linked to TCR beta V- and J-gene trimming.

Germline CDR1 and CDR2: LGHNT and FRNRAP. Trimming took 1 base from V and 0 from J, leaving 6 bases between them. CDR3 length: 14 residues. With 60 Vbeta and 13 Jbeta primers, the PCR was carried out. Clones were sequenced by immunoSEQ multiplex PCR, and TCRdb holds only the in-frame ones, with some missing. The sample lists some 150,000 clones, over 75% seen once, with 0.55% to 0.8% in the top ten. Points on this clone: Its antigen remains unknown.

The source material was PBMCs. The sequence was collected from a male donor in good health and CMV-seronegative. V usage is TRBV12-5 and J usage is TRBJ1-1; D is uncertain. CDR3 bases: TGTGCTAGTGGTTTGGACAGTATGAACACTGAAGCTTTCTTT. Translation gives CASGLDSMNTEAFF.